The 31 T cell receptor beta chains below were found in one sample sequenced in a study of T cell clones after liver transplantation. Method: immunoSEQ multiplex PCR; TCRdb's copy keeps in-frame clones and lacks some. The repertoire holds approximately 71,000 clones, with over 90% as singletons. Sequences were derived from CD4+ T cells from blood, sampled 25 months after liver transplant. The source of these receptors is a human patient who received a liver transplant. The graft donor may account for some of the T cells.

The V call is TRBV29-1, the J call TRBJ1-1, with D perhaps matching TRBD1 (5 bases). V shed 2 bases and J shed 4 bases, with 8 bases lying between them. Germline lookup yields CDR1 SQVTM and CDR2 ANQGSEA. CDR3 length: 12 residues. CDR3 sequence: CSVEKGSTEAFF. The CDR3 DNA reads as TGCAGCGTTGAAAAGGGGAGCACTGAAGCTTTCTTT.

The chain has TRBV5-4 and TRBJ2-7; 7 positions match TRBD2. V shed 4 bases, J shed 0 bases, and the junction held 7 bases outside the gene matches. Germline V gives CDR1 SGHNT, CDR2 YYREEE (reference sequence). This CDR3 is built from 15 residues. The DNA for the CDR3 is TGTGCCAGCAGCCCATCAGCGGGATTCTCCTACGAGCAGTACTTC. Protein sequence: CASSPSAGFSYEQYF.

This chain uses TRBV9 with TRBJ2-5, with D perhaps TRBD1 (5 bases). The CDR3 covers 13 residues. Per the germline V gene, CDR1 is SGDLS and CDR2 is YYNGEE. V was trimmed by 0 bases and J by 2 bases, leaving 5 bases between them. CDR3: CASSVGQQETQYF. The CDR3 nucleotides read TGTGCCAGCAGCGTAGGACAGCAAGAGACCCAGTACTTC.

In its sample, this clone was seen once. CDR3: CASSPRSGATSTDTQYF. As DNA, the CDR3 is TGTGCCAGCAGCCCCCGCAGTGGAGCGACTAGCACAGATACGCAGTATTTT. The J gene is TRBJ2-3, the V gene TRBV9; D gene ambiguous. The V gene lost 4 bases and the J gene lost 0 bases, with 18 bases spanning the gap. This CDR3 spans 17 amino acids. Germline V gene sequence: CDR1 SGDLS, CDR2 YYNGEE.

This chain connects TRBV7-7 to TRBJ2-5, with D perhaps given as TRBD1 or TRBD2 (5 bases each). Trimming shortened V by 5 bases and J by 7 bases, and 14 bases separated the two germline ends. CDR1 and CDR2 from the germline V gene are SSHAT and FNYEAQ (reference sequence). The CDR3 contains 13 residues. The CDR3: CASSQRGEGTQYF. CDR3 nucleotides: TGTGCCAGCAGCCAGAGGGGTGAAGGGACCCAGTACTTC.

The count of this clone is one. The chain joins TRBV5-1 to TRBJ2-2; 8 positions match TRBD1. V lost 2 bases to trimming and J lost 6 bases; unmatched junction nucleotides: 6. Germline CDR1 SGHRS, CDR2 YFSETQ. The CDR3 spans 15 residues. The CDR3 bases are TGCGCCAGCAGCTTTGTGGACAGGGAGCCCGGGGAGCTGTTTTTT. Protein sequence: CASSFVDREPGELFF. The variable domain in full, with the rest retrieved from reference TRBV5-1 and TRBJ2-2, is KAGVTQTPRYLIKTRGQQVTLSCSPISGHRSVSWYQQTPGQGLQFLFEYFSETQRNKGNFPGRFSGRQFSNSRSEMNVSTLELGDSALYLCASSFVDREPGELFFGEGSRLTVL.

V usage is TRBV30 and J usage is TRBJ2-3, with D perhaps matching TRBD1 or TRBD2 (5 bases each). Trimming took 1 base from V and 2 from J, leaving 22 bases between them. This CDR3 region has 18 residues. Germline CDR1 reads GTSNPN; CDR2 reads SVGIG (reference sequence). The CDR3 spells CAWSGNRDPGPTTDTQYF. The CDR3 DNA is TGTGCCTGGAGTGGTAACCGGGACCCCGGGCCGACCACAGATACGCAGTATTTT.

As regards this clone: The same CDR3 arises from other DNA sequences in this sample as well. The CDR3 region has the DNA TGTGCCAGCAGCGCGACAGGGGTTACTGAAGCTTTCTTT. Translating gives CASSATGVTEAFF. This sequence joins TRBV11-3 and TRBJ1-1; 8 bases are a match to TRBD1. CDR3 length: 13 residues. CDR1 and CDR2 from the germline V gene are SGHNT and YENEEA. With V trimmed by 5 bases and J by 5 bases, 4 bases remained unmatched.

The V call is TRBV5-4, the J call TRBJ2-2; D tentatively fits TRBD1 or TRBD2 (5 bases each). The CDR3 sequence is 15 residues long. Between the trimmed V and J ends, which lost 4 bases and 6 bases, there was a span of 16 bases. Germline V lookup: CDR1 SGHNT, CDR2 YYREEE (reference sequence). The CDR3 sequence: CASSGTLWEPGELFF. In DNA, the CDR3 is TGTGCCAGCAGCGGGACGCTATGGGAACCCGGGGAGCTGTTTTTT.

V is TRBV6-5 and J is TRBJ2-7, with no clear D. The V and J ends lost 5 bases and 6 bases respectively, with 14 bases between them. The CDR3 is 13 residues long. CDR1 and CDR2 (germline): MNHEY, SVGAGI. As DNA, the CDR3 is TGTGCCAGCAGTCCCTCGGCTGAACTCGAGCAGTACTTC. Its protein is CASSPSAELEQYF.

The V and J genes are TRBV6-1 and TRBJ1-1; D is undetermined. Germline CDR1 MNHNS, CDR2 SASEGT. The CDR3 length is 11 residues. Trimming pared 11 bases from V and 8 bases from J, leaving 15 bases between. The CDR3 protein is CAGRGVSEAFF. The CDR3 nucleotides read TGTGCCGGGCGCGGGGTTTCAGAAGCTTTCTTT.

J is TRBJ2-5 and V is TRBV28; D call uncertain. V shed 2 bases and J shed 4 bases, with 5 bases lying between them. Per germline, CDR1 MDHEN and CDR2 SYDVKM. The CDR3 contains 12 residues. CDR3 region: CASSLLRETQYF. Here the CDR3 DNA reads TGTGCCAGCAGTTTACTAAGAGAGACCCAGTACTTC.

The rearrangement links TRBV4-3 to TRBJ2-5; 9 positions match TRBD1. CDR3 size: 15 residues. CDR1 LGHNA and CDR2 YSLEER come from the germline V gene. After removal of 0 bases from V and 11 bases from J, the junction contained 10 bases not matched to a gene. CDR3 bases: TGCGCCAGCAGCCAAGAGAACAGGGGGCGGGTGGAGCAGTACTTC. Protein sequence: CASSQENRGRVEQYF.

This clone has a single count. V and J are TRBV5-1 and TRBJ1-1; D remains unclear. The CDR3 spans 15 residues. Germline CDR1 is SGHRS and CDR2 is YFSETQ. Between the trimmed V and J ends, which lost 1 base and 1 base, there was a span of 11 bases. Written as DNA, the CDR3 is TGCGCCAGCAGCTTGTCTCCAGACCCGAACACTGAAGCTTTCTTT. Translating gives CASSLSPDPNTEAFF. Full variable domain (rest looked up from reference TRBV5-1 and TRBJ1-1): KAGVTQTPRYLIKTRGQQVTLSCSPISGHRSVSWYQQTPGQGLQFLFEYFSETQRNKGNFPGRFSGRQFSNSRSEMNVSTLELGDSALYLCASSLSPDPNTEAFFGQGTRLTVV.

CDR3 coding DNA: TGTGCCAGCAGTTTATCGGCCAGAAAGAGCACAGATACGCAGTATTTT. This codes for CASSLSARKSTDTQYF. V and J are TRBV27 and TRBJ2-3; D is uncertain. Germline V gives CDR1 MNHEY, CDR2 SMNVEV (reference sequence). This CDR3 spans 16 amino acids. The V end was cut by 0 bases, the J end by 0 bases, with 10 bases between.

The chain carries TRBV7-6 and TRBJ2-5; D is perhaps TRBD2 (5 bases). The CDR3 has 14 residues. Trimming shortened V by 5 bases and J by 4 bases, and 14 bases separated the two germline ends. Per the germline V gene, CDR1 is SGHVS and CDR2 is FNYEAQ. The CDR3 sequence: CASSQTREGETQYF. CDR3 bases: TGTGCCAGCAGCCAAACCCGCGAGGGAGAGACCCAGTACTTC.

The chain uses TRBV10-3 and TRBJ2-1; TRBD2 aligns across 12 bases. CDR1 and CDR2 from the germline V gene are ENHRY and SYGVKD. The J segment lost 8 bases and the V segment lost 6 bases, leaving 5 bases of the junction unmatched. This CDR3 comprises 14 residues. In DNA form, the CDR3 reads TGTGCCATCAGCCGACTAGCGGGAGAGGATGAGCAGTTCTTC. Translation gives CAISRLAGEDEQFF.

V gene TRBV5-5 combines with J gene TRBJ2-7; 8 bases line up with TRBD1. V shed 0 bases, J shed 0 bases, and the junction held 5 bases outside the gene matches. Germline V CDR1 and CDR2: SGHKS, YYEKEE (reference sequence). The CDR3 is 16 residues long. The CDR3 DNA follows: TGTGCCAGCAGCTTGGCGCGACAGGGGTTCTCCTACGAGCAGTACTTC. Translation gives CASSLARQGFSYEQYF. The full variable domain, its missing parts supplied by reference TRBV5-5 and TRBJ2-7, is DAGVTQSPTHLIKTRGQQVTLRCSPISGHKSVSWYQQVLGQGPQFIFQYYEKEERGRGNFPDRFSARQFPNYSSELNVNALLLGDSALYLCASSLARQGFSYEQYFGPGTRLTVT.

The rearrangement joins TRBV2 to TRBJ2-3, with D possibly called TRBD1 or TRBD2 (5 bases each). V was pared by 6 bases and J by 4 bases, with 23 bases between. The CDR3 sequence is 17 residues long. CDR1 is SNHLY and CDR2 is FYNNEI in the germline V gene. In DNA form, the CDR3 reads TGTGCCAGCAGGGACGGGGCGCAGGACTTCGGGGCAGATACGCAGTATTTT. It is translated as CASRDGAQDFGADTQYF.

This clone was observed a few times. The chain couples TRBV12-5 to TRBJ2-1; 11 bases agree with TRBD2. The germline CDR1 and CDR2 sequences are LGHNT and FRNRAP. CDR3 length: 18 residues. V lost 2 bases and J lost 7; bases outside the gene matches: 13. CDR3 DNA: TGTGCTAGTGGTTTGCTTGCCCCTAGCGGGAGGTTCAGGAATGAGCAGTTCTTC. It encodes CASGLLAPSGRFRNEQFF.

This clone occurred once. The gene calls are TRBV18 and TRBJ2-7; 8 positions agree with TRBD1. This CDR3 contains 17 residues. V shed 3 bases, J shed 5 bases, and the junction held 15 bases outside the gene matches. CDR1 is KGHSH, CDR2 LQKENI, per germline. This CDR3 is CASSPTYRDRPVDEQYF. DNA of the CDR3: TGTGCCAGCTCACCCACGTACCGGGACAGGCCCGTCGACGAGCAGTACTTC.

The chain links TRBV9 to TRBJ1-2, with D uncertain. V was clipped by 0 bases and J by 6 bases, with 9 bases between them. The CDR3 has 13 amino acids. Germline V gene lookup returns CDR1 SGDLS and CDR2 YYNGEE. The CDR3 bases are TGTGCCAGCAGCGTAGCTCCTCGGGATGGCTACACCTTC. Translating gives CASSVAPRDGYTF.

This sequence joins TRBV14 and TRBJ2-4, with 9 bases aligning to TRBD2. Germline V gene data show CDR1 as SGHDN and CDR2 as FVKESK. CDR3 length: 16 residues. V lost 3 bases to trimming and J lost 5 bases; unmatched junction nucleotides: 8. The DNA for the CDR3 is TGTGCCAGCAGCCATAGCGGGACTAGCTTCCAAAACATTCAGTACTTC. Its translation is CASSHSGTSFQNIQYF.

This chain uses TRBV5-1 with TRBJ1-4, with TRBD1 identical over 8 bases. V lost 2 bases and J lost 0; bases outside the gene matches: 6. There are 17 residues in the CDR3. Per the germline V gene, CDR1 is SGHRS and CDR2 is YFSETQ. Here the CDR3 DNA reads TGCGCCAGCAGCTTCGTCCAGGGGGCGTCAACTAATGAAAAACTGTTTTTT. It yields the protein CASSFVQGASTNEKLFF.

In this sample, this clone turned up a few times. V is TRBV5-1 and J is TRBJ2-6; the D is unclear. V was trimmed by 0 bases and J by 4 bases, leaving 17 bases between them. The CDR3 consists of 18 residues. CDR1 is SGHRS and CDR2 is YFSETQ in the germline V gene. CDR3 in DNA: TGCGCCAGCAGCTTGGAGTTCGGGTCCCTCTCCGGGGCCAACGTCCTGACTTTC. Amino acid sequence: CASSLEFGSLSGANVLTF. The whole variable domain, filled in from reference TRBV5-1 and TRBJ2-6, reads KAGVTQTPRYLIKTRGQQVTLSCSPISGHRSVSWYQQTPGQGLQFLFEYFSETQRNKGNFPGRFSGRQFSNSRSEMNVSTLELGDSALYLCASSLEFGSLSGANVLTFGAGSRLTVL.

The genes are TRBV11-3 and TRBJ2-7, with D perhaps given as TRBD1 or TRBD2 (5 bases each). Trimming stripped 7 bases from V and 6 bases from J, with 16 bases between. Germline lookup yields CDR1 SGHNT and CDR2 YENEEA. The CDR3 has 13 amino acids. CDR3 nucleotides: TGTGCCAGCACGACCGGGGCTTCCCTCGAGCAGTACTTC. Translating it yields CASTTGASLEQYF. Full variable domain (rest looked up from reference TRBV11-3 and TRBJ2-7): EAGVVQSPRYKIIEKKQPVAFWCNPISGHNTLYWYLQNLGQGPELLIRYENEEAVDDSQLPKDRFSAERLKGVDSTLKIQPAELGDSAVYLCASTTGASLEQYFGPGTRLTVT.

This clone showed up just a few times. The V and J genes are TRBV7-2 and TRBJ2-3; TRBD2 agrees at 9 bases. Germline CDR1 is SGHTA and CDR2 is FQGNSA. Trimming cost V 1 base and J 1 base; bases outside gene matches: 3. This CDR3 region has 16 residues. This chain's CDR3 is CASSLGGGRGTDTQYF. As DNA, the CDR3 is TGTGCCAGCAGCTTAGGGGGCGGGAGGGGCACAGATACGCAGTATTTT.

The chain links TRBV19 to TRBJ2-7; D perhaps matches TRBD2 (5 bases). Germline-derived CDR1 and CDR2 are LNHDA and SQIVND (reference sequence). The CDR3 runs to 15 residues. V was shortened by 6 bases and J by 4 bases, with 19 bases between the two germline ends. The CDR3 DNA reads TGTGCCAGTAGCCCAACCGGGGTCCGAGATTACGAGCAGTACTTC. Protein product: CASSPTGVRDYEQYF.

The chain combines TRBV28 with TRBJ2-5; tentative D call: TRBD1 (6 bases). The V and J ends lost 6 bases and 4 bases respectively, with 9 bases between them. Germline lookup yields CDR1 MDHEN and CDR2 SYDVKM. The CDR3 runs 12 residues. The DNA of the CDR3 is TGTGCCAGCAGACTACAGGGAGAGACCCAGTACTTC. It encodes CASRLQGETQYF.

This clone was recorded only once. DNA for the CDR3: TGTGCCAGCAGCCGCCGGGGCGACGGTCGGTCTGAAGCTTTCTTT. It encodes CASSRRGDGRSEAFF. This chain connects TRBV21-1 to TRBJ1-1. TRBV21-1 is a pseudogene locus. CDR3 length: 15 residues.

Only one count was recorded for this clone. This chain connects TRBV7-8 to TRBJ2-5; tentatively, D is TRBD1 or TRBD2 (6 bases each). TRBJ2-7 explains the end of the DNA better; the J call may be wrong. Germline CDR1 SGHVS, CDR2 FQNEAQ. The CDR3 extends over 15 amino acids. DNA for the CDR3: TGTGCCAGCAGCTTAGGAGGGGGAGGAACGTACGAGCAGTACTTC. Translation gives CASSLGGGGTYEQYF.